The 23 T cell receptor beta chains given below trace back to one sample, sequenced in a study. TCRdb processed the 5' RACE reads anew with MiXCR; each CDR3 protein has one entry. Counted here are 7,000 to 9,000 distinct CDR3 sequences, approximately 16% occurring once; the ten biggest clones make up 3% to 4%. Source material: memory CD4+ T cells sorted from blood. As for subset: memory CD4+ T cells, CD4+CD45RO+CD25-. Receptors were obtained from a female donor with breast cancer.

By share, this clonotype counts as medium-sized (0.01 to 0.1%). The genes are TRBV6-2 or TRBV6-3 and TRBJ2-3; 8 positions agree with TRBD2. This CDR3 is built from 20 residues. Germline CDR1 is MNHEY and CDR2 is SVGEGT. J lost 2 bases, V lost 6 bases, and 22 bases had no gene match. For the CDR3, the DNA is TGTGCCAGCAGCCGGTCGGGAGGGTTTCTGTTCGAAAGGGCCACAGATACGCAGTATTTT. As protein: CASSRSGGFLFERATDTQYF.

This clonotype is categorized as medium-sized. V is TRBV4-1 and J is TRBJ2-5, with D tentatively TRBD1 (6 bases). The germline gives CDR1 MGHRA, CDR2 YSYEKL. The CDR3 has 13 residues. The germline V and J ends were trimmed by 2 bases and 3 bases, with 7 bases remaining between them. The chain's CDR3 is CASSQTGKETQYF. The DNA of the CDR3 is TGCGCCAGCAGCCAAACAGGGAAAGAGACCCAGTACTTC.

This clonotype is deemed medium-sized (0.01 to 0.1%). This sequence joins TRBV9 and TRBJ2-4, with TRBD1 identical over 10 bases. This CDR3 region has 15 residues. V shed 4 bases, J shed 6 bases, and the junction held 7 bases outside the gene matches. The germline V gene encodes CDR1 SGDLS and CDR2 YYNGEE. This CDR3 is CASSPRQGAGNIQYF. DNA for the CDR3: TGTGCCAGCAGCCCACGACAGGGGGCGGGAAACATTCAGTACTTC.

This clonotype was seen ten or more times. V gene TRBV5-1 combines with J gene TRBJ1-6, with 7 bases identical to TRBD1. The germline V gene has CDR1 SGHRS and CDR2 YFSETQ. The CDR3 has 14 amino acids. V shed 4 bases and J 14 bases; nucleotides not matched to a gene: 12. In nucleotides, the CDR3 is TGCGCCAGCAGCCCGGGGACAGAAGTATCGACCCTCCACTTT. Its protein product is CASSPGTEVSTLHF. The complete variable domain, with remaining parts taken from reference TRBV5-1 and TRBJ1-6, reads KAGVTQTPRYLIKTRGQQVTLSCSPISGHRSVSWYQQTPGQGLQFLFEYFSETQRNKGNFPGRFSGRQFSNSRSEMNVSTLELGDSALYLCASSPGTEVSTLHFGNGTRLTVT.

In this sample, this clonotype is medium-sized (0.01 to 0.1%). V and J are TRBV24-1 and TRBJ2-3, with D hard to call. The germline gives CDR1 KGHDR, CDR2 SFDVKD. The CDR3 extends over 13 amino acids. The V and J ends lost 7 bases and 5 bases respectively, with 12 bases between them. CDR3: CATSVSVGDTQYF. In DNA, the CDR3 is TGTGCCACCAGCGTATCGGTTGGAGATACGCAGTATTTT.

By share, this clonotype counts as medium-sized (0.01 to 0.1%). The gene calls are TRBV7-3 and TRBJ2-6; D is possibly TRBD1 or TRBD2 (5 bases each). The CDR3 has 15 amino acids. Trimming left V 4 bases short and J 1 base short, with 8 bases between. Per germline, CDR1 SGHTA and CDR2 FQGTGA. CDR3 nucleotide sequence: TGTGCCAGCAGCTCGGGACGGTCTGGGGCCAACGTCCTGACTTTC. It is translated as CASSSGRSGANVLTF.

This clonotype qualifies as medium-sized. The chain couples TRBV24-1 to TRBJ2-1; the D gene is possibly TRBD2 (6 bases). Trimming stripped 0 bases from V and 7 bases from J, with 12 bases between. Germline V CDR1 and CDR2: KGHDR, SFDVKD. The CDR3 length is 15 residues. The CDR3 loop is CATSDLGGGPNEQFF. CDR3 bases: TGTGCCACCAGTGATTTGGGGGGAGGCCCAAATGAGCAGTTCTTC.

This clonotype is deemed medium-sized. The chain uses TRBV6-2 or TRBV6-3 and TRBJ1-1; tentative D call: TRBD1 (5 bases). The CDR3 has 18 amino acids. Trimming pared 5 bases from V and 0 bases from J, leaving 22 bases between. The V gene's germline CDR1 is MNHEY and CDR2 SVGEGT. The CDR3 is CASSPREGSILLNTEAFF. Written as DNA, the CDR3 is TGTGCCAGCAGTCCCAGGGAGGGCTCCATCCTATTGAACACTGAAGCTTTCTTT.

In its sample, this clonotype ranks as medium-sized. V and J are TRBV5-1 and TRBJ1-1; 10 bases are shared with TRBD1. The CDR3 has 15 residues. After removal of 4 bases from V and 1 base from J, the junction contained 4 bases not matched to a gene. Per the germline V gene, CDR1 is SGHRS and CDR2 is YFSETQ. The CDR3 DNA reads as TGCGCCAGCAGCGGCCGGGACAGGGGGAACACTGAAGCTTTCTTT. This sequence encodes CASSGRDRGNTEAFF.

The chain joins TRBV9 to TRBJ1-1; 9 bases fit TRBD1. The CDR3 is made up of 14 amino acids. The V gene's germline CDR1 is SGDLS and CDR2 YYNGEE. The trim removed 4 bases at V and 6 bases at J, leaving 7 bases unmatched. DNA of the CDR3: TGTGCCAGCAGCAGAAGGGACAGGGCGTCTGAAGCTTTCTTT. Residues: CASSRRDRASEAFF.

Judged by abundance, this clonotype is medium-sized. The genes are TRBV3-1 and TRBJ1-2; unclear D gene. Germline assignment: CDR1 LGHDT and CDR2 YNNKEL (reference sequence). The ends were cut back, 2 bases at V and 6 bases at J, with 10 bases in the middle. CDR3 length: 13 residues. CDR3 sequence (DNA): TGTGCCAGCAGCCAATTAAGGAGCAATGGCTACACCTTC. This translates into CASSQLRSNGYTF.

This clonotype was found a few times. This chain connects TRBV11-1 to TRBJ1-4; D is uncertain. There are 15 residues in the CDR3. The V and J ends lost 2 bases and 8 bases respectively, with 15 bases between them. Per the germline V gene, CDR1 is SGHAT and CDR2 is FQDESV (reference sequence). CDR3 region: CASSLNKGSGEKLFF. CDR3 sequence (DNA): TGTGCCAGCAGCTTAAATAAGGGAAGTGGAGAAAAACTGTTTTTT.

The chain uses TRBV12-3 or TRBV12-4 and TRBJ1-3; D might be TRBD1 (5 bases). Trimming left V 6 bases short and J 2 bases short, with 11 bases between. This CDR3 is 14 amino acids long. The CDR3 reads CASRGQGTGNTIYF. The CDR3 DNA is TGTGCCAGCAGGGGCCAGGGAACTGGAAACACCATATATTTT.

By share, this clonotype counts as medium-sized. This sequence joins TRBV29-1 and TRBJ2-5; D gene ambiguous. V was pared by 4 bases and J by 2 bases, with 8 bases between. This CDR3 comprises 12 residues. Looked up from germline, CDR1 is SQVTM and CDR2 is ANQGSEA. The CDR3 nucleotides read TGCAGCGTTGGGCAGAGACAAGAGACCCAGTACTTC. It encodes CSVGQRQETQYF. Looking up the rest from reference TRBV29-1 and TRBJ2-5 gives the full variable domain: SAVISQKPSRDICQRGTSLTIQCQVDSQVTMMFWYRQQPGQSLTLIATANQGSEATYESGFVIDKFPISRPNLTFSTLTVSNMSPEDSSIYLCSVGQRQETQYFGPGTRLLVL.

This clonotype appeared once. The chain employs TRBV20-1 and TRBJ1-5, with a possible D match to TRBD1 (6 bases). The CDR3 totals 13 residues. Trimming stripped 3 bases from V and 4 bases from J, with 10 bases between. Per the germline V gene, CDR1 is DFQATT and CDR2 is SNEGSKA (reference sequence). CDR3 DNA: TGCAGTGCTAGGGGACACACAAATCAGCCCCAGCATTTT. Translating gives CSARGHTNQPQHF.

In this sample, this clonotype is medium-sized (0.01 to 0.1%). The V gene is TRBV7-3, the J gene TRBJ2-2; 11 positions match TRBD2. V lost 5 bases, J lost 5 bases, and 7 bases stayed unmatched. This CDR3 region has 16 residues. The germline CDR1 and CDR2 sequences are SGHTA and FQGTGA. The CDR3 bases are TGTGCCAGCAGCACAACTAGCGGGGGTTATACCGGGGAGCTGTTTTTT. The encoded protein is CASSTTSGGYTGELFF. The variable domain in full, with the rest retrieved from reference TRBV7-3 and TRBJ2-2, is GAGVSQTPSNKVTEKGKYVELRCDPISGHTALYWYRQSLGQGPEFLIYFQGTGAADDSGLPNDRFFAVRPEGSVSTLKIQRTERGDSAVYLCASSTTSGGYTGELFFGEGSRLTVL.

This clonotype is labeled as medium-sized. The chain joins TRBV4-1 to TRBJ1-2; D is ambiguous. Trimming stripped 1 base from V and 5 bases from J, with 5 bases between. The CDR3 has 12 amino acids. Looked up from germline, CDR1 is MGHRA and CDR2 is YSYEKL. DNA for the CDR3: TGCGCCAGCAGCCAAGCCTCTTATGGCTACACCTTC. It specifies CASSQASYGYTF.

Details on this clonotype: This may be a read error: a much more frequent sequence differs by one nucleotide. This rearrangement joins TRBV28 to TRBJ1-6; D uncertain. The V end was cut by 5 bases, the J end by 9 bases, with 20 bases between. CDR1 and CDR2 from the germline V gene are MDHEN and SYDVKM. This CDR3 spans 16 amino acids. This chain's CDR3 is CASSLTLMLRVSPLHF. CDR3 nucleotides: TGTGCCAGCAGTCTTACTCTCATGCTCCGGGTTTCACCCCTCCACTTT.

A remark on this clonotype: Since a much larger clone is just one base distant, this may be a read error. The genes are TRBV2 and TRBJ2-2; possibly TRBD1 for D (5 bases). CDR3 length: 13 residues. The germline V gene has CDR1 SNHLY and CDR2 FYNNEI. The CDR3: CASGQPNAGELFF. For the CDR3, the DNA is TGTGCCAGTGGACAACCGAACGCCGGGGAGCTGTTTTTT.

In its sample, this clonotype was seen many times. The gene calls are TRBV19 and TRBJ2-6; D gene ambiguous. This CDR3 region has 14 residues. From germline, CDR1 is LNHDA and CDR2 SQIVND (reference sequence). Trimming left V 4 bases short and J 2 bases short, with 6 bases between. The CDR3 protein is CASSTATGANVLTF. Here the CDR3 DNA reads TGTGCCAGTAGTACGGCAACTGGGGCCAACGTCCTGACTTTC.

By frequency in the sample, this clonotype is medium-sized. The rearrangement joins TRBV5-1 to TRBJ2-2; 9 bases map to TRBD2. Germline V gives CDR1 SGHRS, CDR2 YFSETQ. The CDR3 is 15 amino acids. After removal of 4 bases from V and 6 bases from J, the junction contained 7 bases not matched to a gene. The CDR3 DNA follows: TGCGCCAGCAGCCCATGGACTAGCGTCCCCGGGGAGCTGTTTTTT. It codes for CASSPWTSVPGELFF.

This clonotype qualifies as medium-sized (0.01 to 0.1%). This chain uses TRBV5-5 with TRBJ2-3; D gene ambiguous. The CDR3 extends over 11 amino acids. The germline V and J ends were trimmed by 4 bases and 11 bases, with 11 bases remaining between them. Germline loops: CDR1 SGHKS, CDR2 YYEKEE (reference sequence). The CDR3 DNA sequence: TGTGCCAGCAGCGTAGGGCGGATGCAGTATTTT. Amino acids: CASSVGRMQYF. Full variable domain (missing parts from reference TRBV5-5 and TRBJ2-3): DAGVTQSPTHLIKTRGQQVTLRCSPISGHKSVSWYQQVLGQGPQFIFQYYEKEERGRGNFPDRFSARQFPNYSSELNVNALLLGDSALYLCASSVGRMQYFGPGTRLTVL.

The chain joins TRBV7-6 to TRBJ2-6; the D gene is possibly TRBD2 (5 bases). Between the trimmed V and J ends, which lost 1 base and 2 bases, there was a span of 15 bases. The CDR3 has 18 amino acids. The germline CDR1 and CDR2 sequences are SGHVS and FNYEAQ. This CDR3 reads CASSLEAGGGTGANVLTF. DNA of the CDR3: TGTGCCAGCAGCTTAGAGGCGGGTGGTGGCACTGGGGCCAACGTCCTGACTTTC.